This T cell receptor beta chain was identified in a study of lymphopenia after photon versus proton radiotherapy. Germline V gives CDR1 SGDLS, CDR2 YYNGEE. The CDR3 is 15 residues long. The V end lost 6 bases, the J end lost 0 bases, and 14 bases lay between the germline ends. Study findings and constraints: Proton therapy kept repertoires fairly stable, unlike photons, which gained effector/memory cells. After the lymphocyte nadir, photon-treated repertoires showed oligoclonal expansion, especially of CD8+ Temra cells.

Repertoires were generated with immunoSEQ multiplex PCR, while TCRdb's copy carries only in-frame clones and drops some. This table has about 24,000 clones, 84% appearing once. To note about this clone: Its antigen remains unidentified.

This TCR was recovered from a man aged 40-49 years with gastric cancer. The chain couples TRBV9 to TRBJ2-3; TRBD2 is a possible D gene (6 bases). Sequencing used peripheral blood, obtained from a patient treated with photon-based radiotherapy. The CDR3 DNA is TGTGCCAGCACCTCAGTAGCGGCGAGCACAGATACGCAGTATTTT. This codes for CASTSVAASTDTQYF.